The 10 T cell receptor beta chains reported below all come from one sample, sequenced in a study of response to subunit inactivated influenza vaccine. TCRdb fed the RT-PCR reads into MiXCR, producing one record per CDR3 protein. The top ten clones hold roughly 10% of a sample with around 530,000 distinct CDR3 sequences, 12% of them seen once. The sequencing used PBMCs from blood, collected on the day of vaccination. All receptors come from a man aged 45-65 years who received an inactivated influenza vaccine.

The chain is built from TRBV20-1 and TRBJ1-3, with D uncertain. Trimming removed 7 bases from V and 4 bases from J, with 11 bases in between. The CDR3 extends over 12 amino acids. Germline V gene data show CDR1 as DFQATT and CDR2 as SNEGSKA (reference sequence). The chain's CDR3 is CSVLKSGNTIYF. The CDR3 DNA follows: TGCAGTGTCTTAAAGTCGGGAAACACCATATATTTT.

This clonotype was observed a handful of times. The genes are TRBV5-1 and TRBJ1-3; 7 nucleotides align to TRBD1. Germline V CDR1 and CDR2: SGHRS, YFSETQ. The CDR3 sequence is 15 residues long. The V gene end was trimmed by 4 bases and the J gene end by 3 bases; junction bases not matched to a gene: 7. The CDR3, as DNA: TGCGCCAGCAGCGTACAGGGGCGCGGTGGAAACACCATATATTTT. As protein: CASSVQGRGGNTIYF.

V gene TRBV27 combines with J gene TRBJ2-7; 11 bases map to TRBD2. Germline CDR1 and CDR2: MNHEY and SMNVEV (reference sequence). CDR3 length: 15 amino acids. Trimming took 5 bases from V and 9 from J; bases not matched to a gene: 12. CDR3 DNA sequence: TGTGCCAGCAGTATCACACTAGCGGGAGCAATCTCGCAGTACTTC. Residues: CASSITLAGAISQYF.

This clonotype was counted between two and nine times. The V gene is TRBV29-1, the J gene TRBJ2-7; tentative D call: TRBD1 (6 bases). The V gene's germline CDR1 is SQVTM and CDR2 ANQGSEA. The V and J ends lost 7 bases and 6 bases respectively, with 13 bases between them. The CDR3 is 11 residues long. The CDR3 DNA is TGCAGCGGGGGAGTAGGGGGCGAGCAGTACTTC. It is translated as CSGGVGGEQYF.

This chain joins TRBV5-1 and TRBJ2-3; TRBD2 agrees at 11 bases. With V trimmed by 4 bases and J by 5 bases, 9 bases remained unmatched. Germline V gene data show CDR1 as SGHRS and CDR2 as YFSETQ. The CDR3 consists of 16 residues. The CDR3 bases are TGCGCCAGCAGCACGATACTAGCGGGAGCTGTAGATACGCAGTATTTT. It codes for CASSTILAGAVDTQYF. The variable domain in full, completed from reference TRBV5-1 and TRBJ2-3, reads KAGVTQTPRYLIKTRGQQVTLSCSPISGHRSVSWYQQTPGQGLQFLFEYFSETQRNKGNFPGRFSGRQFSNSRSEMNVSTLELGDSALYLCASSTILAGAVDTQYFGPGTRLTVL.

In nucleotides, the CDR3 is TGCAGTGCCGAACGGGCAGGGACAGATACGCAGTATTTT. It codes for CSAERAGTDTQYF. This chain links TRBV20-1 with TRBJ2-3, with D perhaps matching TRBD1 (5 bases). Trimming took 6 bases from V and 3 from J, leaving 13 bases between them. The CDR3 sequence is 13 residues long. Looked up from germline, CDR1 is DFQATT and CDR2 is SNEGSKA (reference sequence).

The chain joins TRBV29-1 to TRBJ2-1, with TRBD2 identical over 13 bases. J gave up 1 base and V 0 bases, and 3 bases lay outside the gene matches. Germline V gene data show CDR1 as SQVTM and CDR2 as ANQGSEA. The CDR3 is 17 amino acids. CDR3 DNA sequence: TGCAGCGTTGAAGAACTAGCGGGGGGGTTTTCCTACAATGAGCAGTTCTTC. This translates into CSVEELAGGFSYNEQFF.

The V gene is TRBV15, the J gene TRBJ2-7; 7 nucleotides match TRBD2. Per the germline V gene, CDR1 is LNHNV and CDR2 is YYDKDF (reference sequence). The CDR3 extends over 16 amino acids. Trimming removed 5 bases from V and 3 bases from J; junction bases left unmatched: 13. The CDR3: CATSSGGTINHYEQYF. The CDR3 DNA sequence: TGTGCCACCAGCTCTGGGGGGACTATTAACCACTACGAGCAGTACTTC.

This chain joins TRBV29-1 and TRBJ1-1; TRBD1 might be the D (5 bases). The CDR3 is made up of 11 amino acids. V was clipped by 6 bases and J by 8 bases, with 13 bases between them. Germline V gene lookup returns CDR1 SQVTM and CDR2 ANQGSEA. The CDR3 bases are TGCAGCGTCCGGGCCCGGGGGGAAGCTTTCTTT. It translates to CSVRARGEAFF.

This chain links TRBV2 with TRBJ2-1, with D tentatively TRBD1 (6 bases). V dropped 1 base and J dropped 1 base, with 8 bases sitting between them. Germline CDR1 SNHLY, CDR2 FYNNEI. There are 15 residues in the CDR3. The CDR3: CASSEDRVSYNEQFF. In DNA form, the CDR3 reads TGTGCCAGCAGTGAAGACAGGGTTTCCTACAATGAGCAGTTCTTC.